This record concerns one TCR beta chain sequence. No antigen is known for it. The primer mix had 60 Vbeta and 13 Jbeta primers. The protocol was immunoSEQ multiplex PCR, while the TCRdb copy is restricted to in-frame clones and leaves out a portion. This table holds about 140,000 clones, about 70% found once. This sample stems from a study of cytomegalovirus exposure and HLA in healthy donors. Study results and caveats: Presence/absence analyses took donor sequencing depth as roughly uniform. HLA alleles were associated with roughly 15,000 TCR beta sequences in a later analysis at 0.05 false discovery rate.

Sequencing was carried out using PBMCs. The source of this sequence is a male donor in good health and CMV-seronegative.

This chain's CDR3 is CASRREGTGELFF. The DNA for the CDR3 is TGTGCCAGCAGGAGGGAGGGCACCGGGGAGCTGTTTTTT. The chain joins TRBV27 to TRBJ2-2; 7 bases are a match to TRBD2. Germline V lookup: CDR1 MNHEY, CDR2 SMNVEV (reference sequence). J gave up 4 bases and V 6 bases, and 2 bases lay outside the gene matches. The CDR3 is 13 residues long.